This TCR beta chain was documented in a study of type 1 and type 2 diabetes patients. On the study more broadly: Samples came from type 1 diabetic, type 2 diabetic or nondiabetic people, recruited in China.

Genomic DNA was the PCR template. Multiplex PCR with 30 forward and 13 reverse primers amplified the TCR beta CDR3. MiXCR, applied by TCRdb to the multiplex PCR reads, yields one record per CDR3 protein. The sample holds about 290,000 distinct CDR3 sequences, around 47% seen once. Diabetic patients met standard criteria for type 1 or type 2 diabetes. V was shortened by 3 bases and J by 3 bases, with 14 bases between the two germline ends. In germline, CDR1 is LNHDA, CDR2 SQIVND (reference sequence). The CDR3 has 15 residues. The chain joins TRBV19 to TRBJ1-1; D is unclear. Sequenced input: peripheral blood mononuclear cells (PBMCs). This receptor was identified in a man aged 18 to 29 with type 2 diabetes. CDR3 DNA: TGTGCCAGTAGTATCCTCGGACTGGTGGACACTGAAGCTTTCTTT. Its translation: CASSILGLVDTEAFF. The whole variable domain, remainder taken from reference TRBV19 and TRBJ1-1, is DGGITQSPKYLFRKEGQNVTLSCEQNLNHDAMYWYRQDPGQGLRLIYYSQIVNDFQKGDIAEGYSVSREKKESFPLTVTSAQKNPTAFYLCASSILGLVDTEAFFGQGTRLTVV.